Below are 19 T cell receptor beta chains sequenced from a single sample in a study of blood T cells in healthy people across ages. The authors ran a second PCR of 7 to 11 cycles using a sample-barcoded 5' primer and a J-beta primer mix. TCRdb re-analysed the 5' RACE reads in MiXCR, keeping a single row per CDR3 protein. This sample has 950,000 to 1,200,000 distinct CDR3 sequences, with 35% to 40% found just once. Sequences were obtained from blood. These receptors were obtained from a man between 18 and 29 years old in good health.

V usage is TRBV20-1 and J usage is TRBJ1-2, with TRBD1 as a possible D gene (6 bases). Trimming took 1 base from V and 2 from J, leaving 11 bases between them. This CDR3 has 14 residues. The germline gives CDR1 DFQATT, CDR2 SNEGSKA (reference sequence). The CDR3 sequence: CSARADRPNYGYTF. The CDR3 DNA follows: TGCAGTGCTAGAGCCGACAGGCCGAACTATGGCTACACCTTC.

The V call is TRBV25-1, the J call TRBJ1-4, with D possibly TRBD1 on 6 matching bases. The CDR3 runs to 15 residues. Germline CDR1 reads MGHDK; CDR2 reads SYGVNS. Trimming left V 4 bases short and J 4 bases short, with 13 bases between. CDR3 sequence (DNA): TGTGCCAGCAGTGCCCTGACAGGCTATAATGAAAAACTGTTTTTT. Residues: CASSALTGYNEKLFF.

This rearrangement joins TRBV15 to TRBJ2-3; 11 nucleotides line up with TRBD2. Germline CDR1 is LNHNV and CDR2 is YYDKDF (reference sequence). This CDR3 spans 17 amino acids. Losses at the gene ends were 0 bases for V and 6 bases for J; bases not matched to a gene: 8. CDR3 protein: CATSRDRSGGASDTQYF. The DNA for the CDR3 is TGTGCCACCAGCAGAGACCGTAGCGGGGGGGCTTCGGATACGCAGTATTTT. The entire variable domain, with the rest obtained from reference TRBV15 and TRBJ2-3, is as follows: DAMVIQNPRYQVTQFGKPVTLSCSQTLNHNVMYWYQQKSSQAPKLLFHYYDKDFNNEADTPDNFQSRRPNTSFCFLDIRSPGLGDTAMYLCATSRDRSGGASDTQYFGPGTRLTVL.

Many counts were recorded for this clonotype. One end of the junction varies from germline; a read error may be responsible. The chain has TRBV5-1 and TRBJ1-1; unclear D gene. Germline V gene data show CDR1 as SGHRS and CDR2 as YFSETQ. The CDR3 is made up of 13 amino acids. CDR3 sequence reads: CASRLDGNTEAFF. Here the CDR3 DNA reads TGCGCCAGCAGGTTGGACGGGAACACTGAAGCTTTCTTT.

This clonotype came up a few times. The chain's CDR3 is CASTSRRKDTQYF. CDR3 DNA: TGTGCCAGCACTTCCAGGAGGAAAGATACGCAGTATTTT. V and J are TRBV12-3 or TRBV12-4 and TRBJ2-3; D is perhaps TRBD2 (5 bases). The CDR3 is 13 amino acids. V was pared by 7 bases and J by 5 bases, with 13 bases between.

The chain has TRBV9 and TRBJ1-1; D remains ambiguous. This CDR3 spans 15 amino acids. V lost 0 bases and J 4 bases, leaving 13 bases between the germline ends. The germline gives CDR1 SGDLS, CDR2 YYNGEE. The CDR3 is CASSVAAEIRTEAFF. CDR3 nucleotide sequence: TGTGCCAGCAGCGTAGCCGCCGAGATTCGCACTGAAGCTTTCTTT. Looking up the rest from reference TRBV9 and TRBJ1-1 gives the full variable domain: DSGVTQTPKHLITATGQRVTLRCSPRSGDLSVYWYQQSLDQGLQFLIQYYNGEERAKGNILERFSAQQFPDLHSELNLSSLELGDSALYFCASSVAAEIRTEAFFGQGTRLTVV.

There are a few counts of this clonotype. The chain employs TRBV20-1 and TRBJ1-2; TRBD1 matches 7 bases. Germline CDR1 reads DFQATT; CDR2 reads SNEGSKA (reference sequence). The V and J ends lost 4 bases and 1 base, in that order; junction bases with no gene match: 9. The CDR3 extends over 15 amino acids. This chain's CDR3 is CSAIGGQPHNYGYTF. The CDR3 region has the DNA TGCAGTGCTATCGGGGGACAGCCGCATAACTATGGCTACACCTTC.

This clonotype has at least ten counts. This rearrangement joins TRBV12-3 or TRBV12-4 to TRBJ1-1, with no clear D. The CDR3 is 12 amino acids. V was shortened by 4 bases and J by 4 bases, with 7 bases between the two germline ends. CDR3 sequence (DNA): TGTGCCAGCAGTTCAGGTTTCACTGAAGCTTTCTTT. It translates to CASSSGFTEAFF.

The chain joins TRBV6-1 to TRBJ1-1; TRBD1 matches 10 bases. V lost 6 bases, J lost 5 bases, and 6 bases stayed unmatched. CDR3 length: 14 amino acids. Germline V gene sequence: CDR1 MNHNS, CDR2 SASEGT. The CDR3 region has the DNA TGTGCCAGCAGGAGCGGACAGGGGGTTACTGAAGCTTTCTTT. Translation gives CASRSGQGVTEAFF.

There are a few counts of this clonotype. The chain joins TRBV12-3 or TRBV12-4 to TRBJ1-1, with D hard to call. This CDR3 has 12 amino acids. Trimming took 5 bases from V and 10 from J, leaving 14 bases between them. DNA for the CDR3: TGTGCCAGCAGTGGGTGGTCGGTCCGAGCTTTCTTT. Amino acids: CASSGWSVRAFF.

The CDR3 here is CSARPPRGLDYGYTF. The CDR3 DNA reads TGCAGTGCTAGGCCCCCCAGGGGGCTAGACTATGGCTACACCTTC. This chain links TRBV20-1 with TRBJ1-2, with 8 bases matching TRBD1. Germline V gene lookup returns CDR1 DFQATT and CDR2 SNEGSKA (reference sequence). This CDR3 spans 15 amino acids. V lost 3 bases and J lost 3; bases outside the gene matches: 9.

This clonotype was detected only once. V and J are TRBV12-3 or TRBV12-4 and TRBJ1-2; D is possibly TRBD1 (5 bases). The CDR3 is made up of 15 amino acids. V was clipped by 6 bases and J by 0 bases, with 14 bases between them. The CDR3 DNA reads as TGTGCCAGCAGCCCTGCAGGGAGTCCTAACTATGGCTACACCTTC. The encoded protein is CASSPAGSPNYGYTF.

The J gene is TRBJ1-4, the V gene TRBV25-1, with D uncertain. The V and J ends lost 1 base and 6 bases respectively, with 3 bases between them. This CDR3 contains 12 residues. Per germline, CDR1 MGHDK and CDR2 SYGVNS. The CDR3 DNA follows: TGTGCCAGCAGTGAATGGGATGAAAAACTGTTTTTT. This translates into CASSEWDEKLFF. The whole variable domain, remainder taken from reference TRBV25-1 and TRBJ1-4, is EADIYQTPRYLVIGTGKKITLECSQTMGHDKMYWYQQDPGMELHLIHYSYGVNSTEKGDLSSESTVSRIRTEHFPLTLESARPSHTSQYLCASSEWDEKLFFGSGTQLSVL.

This chain joins TRBV30 and TRBJ1-1; D is unresolved. Germline V gene lookup returns CDR1 GTSNPN and CDR2 SVGIG (reference sequence). The V and J ends lost 4 bases and 6 bases respectively, with 15 bases between them. The CDR3 contains 13 residues. The CDR3 reads CAWTHYLLPEAFF. In DNA, the CDR3 is TGTGCCTGGACCCATTACTTATTACCTGAAGCTTTCTTT. The complete variable domain, with remaining parts taken from reference TRBV30 and TRBJ1-1, reads SQTIHQWPATLVQPVGSPLSLECTVEGTSNPNLYWYRQAAGRGLQLLFYSVGIGQISSEVPQNLSASRPQDRQFILSSKKLLLSDSGFYLCAWTHYLLPEAFFGQGTRLTVV.

In the case of this clonotype: A junction boundary mismatches the germline segment, possibly from a read error. The chain links TRBV12-3 or TRBV12-4 to TRBJ1-5; D might be TRBD1 (5 bases). The CDR3 extends over 15 amino acids. The CDR3 nucleotides are TGTGCCAGCAGTTCCCCCGACAGTAGCAATCAGCCCAAGCATTTT. This codes for CASSSPDSSNQPKHF.

This clonotype was counted a single time. The chain has TRBV7-8 and TRBJ1-1, with a tentative D call TRBD1 (6 bases). The CDR3 is 15 residues long. Trimming shortened V by 5 bases and J by 5 bases, and 18 bases separated the two germline ends. CDR1 and CDR2 (germline): SGHVS, FQNEAQ. CDR3 residues: CASSLERWGRTEAFF. The CDR3 DNA reads as TGTGCCAGCAGCCTCGAGCGTTGGGGGCGGACTGAAGCTTTCTTT.

This chain connects TRBV27 to TRBJ1-2; D remains unclear. Trimming pared 4 bases from V and 0 bases from J, leaving 6 bases between. This CDR3 spans 13 amino acids. Germline-derived CDR1 and CDR2 are MNHEY and SMNVEV (reference sequence). The CDR3 DNA reads TGTGCCAGCAGTTCATCCTCTAACTATGGCTACACCTTC. Translating it yields CASSSSSNYGYTF.

This chain connects TRBV20-1 to TRBJ2-7; the match to TRBD2 covers 9 bases. Looked up from germline, CDR1 is DFQATT and CDR2 is SNEGSKA (reference sequence). The CDR3 length is 17 residues. V shed 6 bases and J 3 bases; nucleotides not matched to a gene: 18. The CDR3 spells CSAPSGPLLAGHYEQYF. The DNA of the CDR3 is TGCAGTGCCCCGTCGGGGCCCCTACTAGCGGGCCACTACGAGCAGTACTTC.

The sample holds a few counts of this clonotype. The chain carries TRBV2 and TRBJ2-1; D perhaps matches TRBD2 (6 bases). The germline V and J ends were trimmed by 6 bases and 8 bases, with 8 bases remaining between them. Germline V lookup: CDR1 SNHLY, CDR2 FYNNEI. This CDR3 contains 11 residues. CDR3 loop: CASRPGDEQFF. CDR3 in DNA: TGTGCCAGCAGACCGGGAGATGAGCAGTTCTTC. Supplemented by reference TRBV2 and TRBJ2-1, the full variable domain reads EPEVTQTPSHQVTQMGQEVILRCVPISNHLYFYWYRQILGQKVEFLVSFYNNEISEKSEIFDDQFSVERPDGSNFTLKIRSTKLEDSAMYFCASRPGDEQFFGPGTRLTVL.